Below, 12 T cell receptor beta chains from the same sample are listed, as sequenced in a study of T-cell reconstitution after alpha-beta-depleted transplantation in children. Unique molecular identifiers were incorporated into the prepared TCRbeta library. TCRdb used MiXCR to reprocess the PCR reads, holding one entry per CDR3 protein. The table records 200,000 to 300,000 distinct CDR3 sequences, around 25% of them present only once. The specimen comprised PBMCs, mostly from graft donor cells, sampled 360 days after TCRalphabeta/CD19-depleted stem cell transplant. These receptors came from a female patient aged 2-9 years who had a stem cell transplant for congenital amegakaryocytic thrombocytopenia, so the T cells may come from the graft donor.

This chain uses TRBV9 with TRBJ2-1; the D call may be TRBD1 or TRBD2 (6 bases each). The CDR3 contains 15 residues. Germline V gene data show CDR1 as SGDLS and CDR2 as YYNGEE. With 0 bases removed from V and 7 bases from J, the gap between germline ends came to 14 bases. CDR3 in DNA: TGTGCCAGCAGCGTAGGAACAGGGAGGCATAATGAGCAGTTCTTC. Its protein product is CASSVGTGRHNEQFF.

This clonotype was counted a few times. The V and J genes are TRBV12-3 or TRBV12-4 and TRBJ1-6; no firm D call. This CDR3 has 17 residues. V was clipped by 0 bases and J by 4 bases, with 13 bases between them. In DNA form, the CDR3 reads TGTGCCAGCAGTTTAGCTCAAGGACTCGGGTATAATTCACCCCTCCACTTT. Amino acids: CASSLAQGLGYNSPLHF.

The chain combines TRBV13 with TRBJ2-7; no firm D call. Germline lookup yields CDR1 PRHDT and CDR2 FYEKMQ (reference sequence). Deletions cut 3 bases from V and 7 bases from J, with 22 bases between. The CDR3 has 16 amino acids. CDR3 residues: CASSFGSWFESGEQYF. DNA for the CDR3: TGTGCCAGCAGCTTCGGTTCGTGGTTCGAGTCGGGTGAGCAGTACTTC.

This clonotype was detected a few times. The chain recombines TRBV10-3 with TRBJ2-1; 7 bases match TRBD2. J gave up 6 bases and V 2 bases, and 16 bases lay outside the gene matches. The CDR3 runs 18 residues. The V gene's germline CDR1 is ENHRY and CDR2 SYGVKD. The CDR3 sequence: CAISERVGAGVPFNEQFF. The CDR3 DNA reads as TGTGCCATCAGTGAGAGGGTGGGTGCGGGAGTCCCATTCAATGAGCAGTTCTTC.

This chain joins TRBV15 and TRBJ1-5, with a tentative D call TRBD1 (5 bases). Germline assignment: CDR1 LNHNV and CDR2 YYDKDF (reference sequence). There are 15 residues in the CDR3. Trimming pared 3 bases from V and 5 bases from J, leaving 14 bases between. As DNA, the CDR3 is TGTGCCACCAGCAGGGGCCGGGACGTCTATCAGCCCCAGCATTTT. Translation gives CATSRGRDVYQPQHF. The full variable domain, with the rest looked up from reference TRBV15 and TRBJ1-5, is DAMVIQNPRYQVTQFGKPVTLSCSQTLNHNVMYWYQQKSSQAPKLLFHYYDKDFNNEADTPDNFQSRRPNTSFCFLDIRSPGLGDTAMYLCATSRGRDVYQPQHFGDGTRLSIL.

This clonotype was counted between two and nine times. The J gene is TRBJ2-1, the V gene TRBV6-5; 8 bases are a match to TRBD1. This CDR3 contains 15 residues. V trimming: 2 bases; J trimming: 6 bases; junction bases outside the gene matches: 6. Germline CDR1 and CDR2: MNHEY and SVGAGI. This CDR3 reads CASSYMRTGSNEQFF. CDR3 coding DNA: TGTGCCAGCAGTTACATGAGGACAGGGAGCAATGAGCAGTTCTTC.

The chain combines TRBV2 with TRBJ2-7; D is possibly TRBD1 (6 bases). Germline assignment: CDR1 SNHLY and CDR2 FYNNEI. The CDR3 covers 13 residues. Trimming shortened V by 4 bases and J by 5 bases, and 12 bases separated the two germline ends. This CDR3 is CASSAGRGNEQYF. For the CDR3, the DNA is TGTGCCAGCAGTGCCGGCAGGGGAAACGAGCAGTACTTC. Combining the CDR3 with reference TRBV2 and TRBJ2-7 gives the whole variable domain EPEVTQTPSHQVTQMGQEVILRCVPISNHLYFYWYRQILGQKVEFLVSFYNNEISEKSEIFDDQFSVERPDGSNFTLKIRSTKLEDSAMYFCASSAGRGNEQYFGPGTRLTVT.

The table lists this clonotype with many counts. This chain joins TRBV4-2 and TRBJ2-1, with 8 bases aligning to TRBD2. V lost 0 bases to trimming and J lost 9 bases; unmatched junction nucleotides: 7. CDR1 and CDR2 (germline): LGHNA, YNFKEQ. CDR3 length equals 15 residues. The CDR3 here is CASSQEAGGVLEQFF. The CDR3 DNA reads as TGTGCCAGCAGCCAAGAGGCGGGGGGCGTACTTGAGCAGTTCTTC.

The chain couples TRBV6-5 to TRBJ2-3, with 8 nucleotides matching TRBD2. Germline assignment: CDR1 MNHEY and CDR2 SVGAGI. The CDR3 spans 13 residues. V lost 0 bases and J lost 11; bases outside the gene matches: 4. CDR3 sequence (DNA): TGTGCCAGCAGTTACTCAGGCCGGGGGGGGCAGTATTTT. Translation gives CASSYSGRGGQYF.

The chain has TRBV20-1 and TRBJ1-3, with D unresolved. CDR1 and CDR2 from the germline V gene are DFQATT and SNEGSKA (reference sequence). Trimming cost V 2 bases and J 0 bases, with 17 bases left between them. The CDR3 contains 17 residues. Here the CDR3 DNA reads TGCAGTGCTAGACCGCTAAAACCAGTGGGCTCTGGAAACACCATATATTTT. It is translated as CSARPLKPVGSGNTIYF.

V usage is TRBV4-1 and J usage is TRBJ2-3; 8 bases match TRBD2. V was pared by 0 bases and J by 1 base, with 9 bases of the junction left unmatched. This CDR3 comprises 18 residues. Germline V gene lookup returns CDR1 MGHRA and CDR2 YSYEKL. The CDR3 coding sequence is TGCGCCAGCAGCCAAGATAGGAGGCGGGGGGAAGGCACAGATACGCAGTATTTT. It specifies CASSQDRRRGEGTDTQYF.

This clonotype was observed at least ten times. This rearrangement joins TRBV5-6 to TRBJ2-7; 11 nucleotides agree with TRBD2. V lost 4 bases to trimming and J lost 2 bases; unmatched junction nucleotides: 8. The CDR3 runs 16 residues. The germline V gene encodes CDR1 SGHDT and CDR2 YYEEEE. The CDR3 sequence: CASSPAGTSGTYEQYF. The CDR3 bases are TGTGCCAGCAGCCCTGCAGGGACTAGCGGTACCTACGAGCAGTACTTC.